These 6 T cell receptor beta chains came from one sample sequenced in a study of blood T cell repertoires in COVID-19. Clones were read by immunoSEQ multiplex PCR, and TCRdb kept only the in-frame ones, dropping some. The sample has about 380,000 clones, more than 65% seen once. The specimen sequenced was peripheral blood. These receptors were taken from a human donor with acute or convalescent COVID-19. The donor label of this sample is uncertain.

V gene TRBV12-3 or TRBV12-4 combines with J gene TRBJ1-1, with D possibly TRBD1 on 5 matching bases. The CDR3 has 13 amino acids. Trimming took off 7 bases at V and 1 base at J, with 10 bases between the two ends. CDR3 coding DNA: TGTGCCAGCATATACCAGGGGAACACTGAAGCTTTCTTT. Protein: CASIYQGNTEAFF.

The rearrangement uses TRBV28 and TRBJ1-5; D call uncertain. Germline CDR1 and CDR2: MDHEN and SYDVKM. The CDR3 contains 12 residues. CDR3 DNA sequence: TGTGGGACTGATTATAGCAATCAGCCCCAGCATTTT. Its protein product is CGTDYSNQPQHF.

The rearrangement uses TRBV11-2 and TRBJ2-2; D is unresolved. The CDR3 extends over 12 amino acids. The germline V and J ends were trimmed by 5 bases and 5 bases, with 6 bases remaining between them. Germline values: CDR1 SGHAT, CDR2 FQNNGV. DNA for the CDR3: TGTGCCAGCAGCCCGGGTACCGGGGAGCTGTTTTTT. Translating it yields CASSPGTGELFF.

The CDR3 DNA follows: TGCAGCGTTGGGACAGATAGCACAGATACGCAGTATTTT. Protein: CSVGTDSTDTQYF. The chain links TRBV29-1 to TRBJ2-3; D possibly corresponds to TRBD1 (6 bases). The CDR3 runs 13 residues. The germline V and J ends were trimmed by 4 bases and 0 bases, with 8 bases remaining between them. The germline CDR1 and CDR2 sequences are SQVTM and ANQGSEA.

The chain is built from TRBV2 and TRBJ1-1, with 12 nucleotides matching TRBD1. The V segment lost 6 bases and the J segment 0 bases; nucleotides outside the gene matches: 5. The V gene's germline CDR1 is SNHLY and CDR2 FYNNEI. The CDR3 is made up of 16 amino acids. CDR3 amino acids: CASRRDRGLLNTEAFF. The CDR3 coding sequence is TGTGCCAGCAGGCGGGACAGGGGGCTCTTGAACACTGAAGCTTTCTTT.

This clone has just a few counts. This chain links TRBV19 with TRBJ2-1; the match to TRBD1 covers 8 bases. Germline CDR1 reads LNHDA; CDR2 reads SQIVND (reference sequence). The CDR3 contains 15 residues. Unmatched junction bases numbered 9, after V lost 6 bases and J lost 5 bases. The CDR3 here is CASSVDRGKNNEQFF. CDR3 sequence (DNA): TGTGCCAGTAGCGTCGACAGGGGTAAGAACAATGAGCAGTTCTTC.